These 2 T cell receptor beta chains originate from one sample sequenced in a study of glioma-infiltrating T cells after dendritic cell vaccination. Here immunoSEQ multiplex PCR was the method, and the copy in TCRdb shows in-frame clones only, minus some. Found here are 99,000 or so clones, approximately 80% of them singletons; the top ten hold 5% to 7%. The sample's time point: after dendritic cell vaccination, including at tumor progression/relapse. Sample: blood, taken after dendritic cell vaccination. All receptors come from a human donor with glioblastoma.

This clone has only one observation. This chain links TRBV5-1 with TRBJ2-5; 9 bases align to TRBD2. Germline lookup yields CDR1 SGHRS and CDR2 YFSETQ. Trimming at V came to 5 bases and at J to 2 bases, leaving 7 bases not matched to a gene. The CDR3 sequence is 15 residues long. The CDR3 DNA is TGCGCCAGCAGTCGTGGGACTAGCAGTCAAGAGACCCAGTACTTC. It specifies CASSRGTSSQETQYF.

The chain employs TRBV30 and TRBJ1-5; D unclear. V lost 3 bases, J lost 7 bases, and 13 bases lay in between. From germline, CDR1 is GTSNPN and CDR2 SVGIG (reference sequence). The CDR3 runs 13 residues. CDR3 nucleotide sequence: TGTGCCTGGAGACTACCGGGAGTGCAGCCCCAGCATTTT. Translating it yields CAWRLPGVQPQHF.